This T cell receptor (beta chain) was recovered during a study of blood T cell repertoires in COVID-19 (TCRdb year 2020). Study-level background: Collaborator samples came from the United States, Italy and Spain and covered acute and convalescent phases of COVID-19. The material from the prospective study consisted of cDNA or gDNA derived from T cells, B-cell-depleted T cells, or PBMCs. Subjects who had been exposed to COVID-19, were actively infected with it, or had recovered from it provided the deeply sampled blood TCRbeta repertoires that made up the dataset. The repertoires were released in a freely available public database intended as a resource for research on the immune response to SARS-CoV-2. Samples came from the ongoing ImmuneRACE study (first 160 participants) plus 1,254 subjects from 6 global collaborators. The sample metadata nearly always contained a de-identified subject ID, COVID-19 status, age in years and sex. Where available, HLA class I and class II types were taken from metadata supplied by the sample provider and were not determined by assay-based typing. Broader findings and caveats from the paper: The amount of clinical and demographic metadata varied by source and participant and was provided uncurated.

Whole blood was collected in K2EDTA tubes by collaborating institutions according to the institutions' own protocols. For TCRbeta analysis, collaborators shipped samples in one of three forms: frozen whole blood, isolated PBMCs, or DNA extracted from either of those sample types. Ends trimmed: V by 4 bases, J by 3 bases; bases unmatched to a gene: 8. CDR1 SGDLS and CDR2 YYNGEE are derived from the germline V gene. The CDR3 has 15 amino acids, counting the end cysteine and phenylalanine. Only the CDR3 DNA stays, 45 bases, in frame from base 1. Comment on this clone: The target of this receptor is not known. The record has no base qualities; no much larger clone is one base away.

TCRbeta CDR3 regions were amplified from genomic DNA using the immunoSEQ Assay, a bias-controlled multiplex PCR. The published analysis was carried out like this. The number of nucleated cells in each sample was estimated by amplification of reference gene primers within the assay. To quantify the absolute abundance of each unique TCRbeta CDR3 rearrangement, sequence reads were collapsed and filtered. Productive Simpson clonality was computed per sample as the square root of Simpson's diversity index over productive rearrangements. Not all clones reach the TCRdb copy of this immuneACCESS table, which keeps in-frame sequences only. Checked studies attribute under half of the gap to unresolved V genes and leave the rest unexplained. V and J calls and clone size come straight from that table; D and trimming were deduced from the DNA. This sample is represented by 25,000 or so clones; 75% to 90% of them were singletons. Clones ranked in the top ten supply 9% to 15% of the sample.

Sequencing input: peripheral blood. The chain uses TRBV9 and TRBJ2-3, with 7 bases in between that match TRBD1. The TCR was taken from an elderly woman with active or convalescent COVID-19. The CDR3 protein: CASSPTGESTDTQYF. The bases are TGTGCCAGCAGCCCCACAGGGGAATCTACAGATACGCAGTATTTT.